These 28 T cell receptor beta chains share one sample of origin, sequenced in a study of blood T cells in healthy people across ages. Alongside a J-beta primer mix, a sample-barcoded 5' primer served in a second PCR lasting roughly 6 to 11 cycles. From the 5' RACE reads, TCRdb called clonotypes with MiXCR, one entry per CDR3 protein. The table includes about 1.7 million distinct CDR3 sequences, approximately 28% detected once. The source material was blood. Source of these receptors: a woman in her thirties in good health.

The chain carries TRBV5-1 and TRBJ2-5; either TRBD1 or TRBD2 may fit D (6 bases each). The germline gives CDR1 SGHRS, CDR2 YFSETQ. V was clipped by 2 bases and J by 1 base, with 12 bases between them. The CDR3 runs to 15 residues. CDR3 sequence: CASSFRPGAQETQYF. DNA for the CDR3: TGCGCCAGCAGCTTCCGTCCGGGGGCCCAAGAGACCCAGTACTTC. Drawing the rest from reference TRBV5-1 and TRBJ2-5, the complete variable domain is KAGVTQTPRYLIKTRGQQVTLSCSPISGHRSVSWYQQTPGQGLQFLFEYFSETQRNKGNFPGRFSGRQFSNSRSEMNVSTLELGDSALYLCASSFRPGAQETQYFGPGTRLLVL.

Note on this clonotype: This could be a read error, since a much larger clone is one nucleotide away. V gene TRBV7-2 combines with J gene TRBJ1-2; 7 bases line up with TRBD1. V lost 8 bases and J lost 5; bases outside the gene matches: 11. Per germline, CDR1 SGHTA and CDR2 FQGNSA. CDR3 length: 14 amino acids. In DNA form, the CDR3 reads TGTGCCAGCGGTTCACAGGGGCCGCTATATGGCTACACCTTC. Translating it yields CASGSQGPLYGYTF.

As for this clonotype: The junction and the germline gene differ at one end; a read error may be behind it. The chain recombines TRBV7-2 with TRBJ1-3; D ambiguous. This CDR3 region has 12 residues. Germline CDR1 and CDR2: SGHTA and FQGNSA. This CDR3 reads CANSPFRNTIYF. The CDR3 region has the DNA TGTGCCAACAGCCCCTTCCGGAACACCATATATTTT.

This chain connects TRBV6-5 to TRBJ1-6, with 8 bases fitting TRBD1. CDR3 length: 16 residues. Losses at the gene ends were 4 bases for V and 2 bases for J; bases not matched to a gene: 4. Per the germline V gene, CDR1 is MNHEY and CDR2 is SVGAGI. The CDR3 protein is CASSFGQGPYNSPLHF. CDR3 DNA sequence: TGTGCCAGCAGTTTTGGACAGGGACCCTATAATTCACCCCTCCACTTT.

V gene TRBV6-7 combines with J gene TRBJ2-6; D unresolved. TRBV6-7 is an open reading frame, and its role is uncertain. Trimming stripped 9 bases from V and 3 bases from J, with 18 bases between. This CDR3 contains 16 residues. CDR3 protein: CARRVIGFGGANVLTF. The CDR3 nucleotides read TGTGCCAGAAGGGTAATCGGGTTTGGTGGGGCCAACGTCCTGACTTTC.

Concerning this clonotype: This may stem from a read error, because a much larger clone lies one nucleotide away. The V gene is TRBV20-1, the J gene TRBJ2-7; D could derive from TRBD1 or TRBD2 (5 bases each). The CDR3 covers 15 residues. V lost 7 bases, J lost 2 bases, and 21 bases lay in between. CDR1 and CDR2 from the germline V gene are DFQATT and SNEGSKA (reference sequence). CDR3 in DNA: TGCAGTGTCCTCGAGGGACCGTTAAGGGCCTACGAGCAGTACTTC. This sequence encodes CSVLEGPLRAYEQYF.

The chain employs TRBV7-7 and TRBJ2-3; a possible D gene is TRBD1 (6 bases). CDR1 is SSHAT and CDR2 is FNYEAQ in the germline V gene (reference sequence). Trimming left V 3 bases short and J 4 bases short, with 17 bases between. The CDR3 consists of 16 residues. Here the CDR3 reads CASSLGAGVGSDTQYF. The CDR3 coding sequence is TGTGCCAGCAGCTTGGGGGCAGGGGTAGGGTCAGATACGCAGTATTTT.

This clonotype has a handful of counts. This chain connects TRBV2 to TRBJ2-4, with D perhaps being TRBD1 or TRBD2 (5 bases each). The V end was cut by 7 bases, the J end by 7 bases, with 14 bases between. The CDR3 consists of 13 residues. Germline CDR1 SNHLY, CDR2 FYNNEI. The CDR3 DNA reads TGTGCCAGCATTCGGGACCGAGGTAACATTCAGTACTTC. Translated, it gives CASIRDRGNIQYF.

This clonotype has just a few counts. V gene TRBV6-5 combines with J gene TRBJ1-4; a weak D match, TRBD1 (6 bases). Trimming cost V 3 bases and J 2 bases, with 22 bases left between them. This CDR3 is 19 amino acids long. Germline CDR1 reads MNHEY; CDR2 reads SVGAGI. CDR3 in DNA: TGTGCCAGCAGTTATTTCGGGCGGCAGGGGTATGCGACTAATGAAAAACTGTTTTTT. Translating it yields CASSYFGRQGYATNEKLFF.

The CDR3 protein is CASSPLKGTGKNIQYF. The CDR3 bases are TGTGCCAGCTCACCACTAAAGGGGACAGGGAAAAACATTCAGTACTTC. The J gene is TRBJ2-4, the V gene TRBV18; TRBD1 aligns across 9 bases. CDR1 and CDR2 (germline): KGHSH, LQKENI. V was pared by 1 base and J by 4 bases, with 5 bases of the junction left unmatched. The CDR3 extends over 16 amino acids.

The rearrangement uses TRBV7-9 and TRBJ2-2; D unresolved. Germline loops: CDR1 SEHNR, CDR2 FQNEAQ (reference sequence). Deletions cut 5 bases from V and 3 bases from J, with 13 bases between. The CDR3 totals 15 residues. The CDR3 sequence is CASSRGPEYTGELFF. Here the CDR3 DNA reads TGTGCCAGCAGCCGAGGACCGGAGTACACCGGGGAGCTGTTTTTT.

This rearrangement joins TRBV3-1 to TRBJ1-1; tentative D call: TRBD1 (6 bases). V was trimmed by 4 bases and J by 7 bases, leaving 13 bases between them. This CDR3 contains 13 residues. Per the germline V gene, CDR1 is LGHDT and CDR2 is YNNKEL (reference sequence). The CDR3 DNA follows: TGTGCCAGCAGCCCCCCCGGGACAAGTGAAGCTTTCTTT. Residues: CASSPPGTSEAFF.

This clonotype was picked up a small number of times. The gene calls are TRBV7-3 and TRBJ2-5, with 13 bases lining up with TRBD2. The CDR3 contains 15 residues. Germline CDR1 SGHTA, CDR2 FQGTGA. The V segment lost 5 bases and the J segment 5 bases; nucleotides outside the gene matches: 5. This CDR3 is CASSKQGLAGETQYF. The CDR3 bases are TGTGCCAGCAGCAAACAGGGACTAGCGGGGGAGACCCAGTACTTC.

This clonotype was seen a few times. CDR3: CASSARFGETQYF. The DNA of the CDR3 is TGTGCCAGCTCGGCTAGGTTCGGGGAGACCCAGTACTTC. The rearrangement links TRBV18 to TRBJ2-5; unclear D gene. V was trimmed by 6 bases and J by 5 bases, leaving 13 bases between them. This CDR3 has 13 residues. From germline, CDR1 is KGHSH and CDR2 LQKENI.

Ten or more counts support this clonotype. The chain recombines TRBV29-1 with TRBJ2-7, with TRBD2 as a possible D gene (5 bases). V shed 4 bases and J shed 4 bases, with 8 bases lying between them. This CDR3 region has 11 residues. CDR1 SQVTM and CDR2 ANQGSEA come from the germline V gene. DNA for the CDR3: TGCAGCGTTGTAGCGAGTTACGAGCAGTACTTC. Residues: CSVVASYEQYF.

This clonotype was observed a handful of times. The chain employs TRBV6-5 and TRBJ2-5; TRBD1 might be the D (6 bases). V lost 6 bases and J lost 1, with 15 bases in between. This CDR3 region has 15 residues. Germline-derived CDR1 and CDR2 are MNHEY and SVGAGI. CDR3 sequence: CASRHRVWGQETQYF. The CDR3 nucleotides are TGTGCCAGCAGACACAGGGTGTGGGGCCAAGAGACCCAGTACTTC.

With respect to this clonotype: This sequence may be a read error, since a much larger clone differs from it by one base. The conserved phenylalanine or tryptophan is not found at the CDR3 terminus, so this likely reflects a read error. V is TRBV20-1 and J is TRBJ2-1; unclear D gene. V was trimmed by 5 bases and J by 2 bases, leaving 13 bases between them. There are 14 residues in the CDR3. Per germline, CDR1 DFQATT and CDR2 SNEGSKA (reference sequence). CDR3 residues: CSALKLVAYNEQFS. In DNA, the CDR3 is TGCAGTGCTCTGAAACTGGTCGCCTACAATGAGCAGTTCTCC.

This clonotype occurred a few times. This chain links TRBV7-4 with TRBJ2-7; TRBD1 is a possible D gene (6 bases). The tail of the sequence fits TRBJ2-5 better, so the J call may be wrong. CDR1 and CDR2 (germline): SGHVT, SQSDAQ. CDR3 length: 14 residues. Here the CDR3 reads CASNPYQGFETQYF. The CDR3 nucleotides read TGTGCCAGCAACCCTTATCAGGGGTTCGAGACCCAGTACTTC.

This clonotype occurred many times. This sequence joins TRBV7-9 and TRBJ1-2; 7 bases match TRBD1. The CDR3 loop spans 17 amino acids. The ends lost 1 base at V and 0 bases at J; junction bases unmatched: 8. The V gene's germline CDR1 is SEHNR and CDR2 FQNEAQ (reference sequence). CDR3 sequence: CASSLEEGAGANYGYTF. The CDR3 nucleotides are TGTGCCAGCAGCTTAGAGGAGGGGGCCGGAGCTAACTATGGCTACACCTTC. The whole variable domain, filled in from reference TRBV7-9 and TRBJ1-2, reads DTGVSQNPRHKITKRGQNVTFRCDPISEHNRLYWYRQTLGQGPEFLTYFQNEAQLEKSRLLSDRFSAERPKGSFSTLEIQRTEQGDSAMYLCASSLEEGAGANYGYTFGSGTRLTVV.

This chain joins TRBV7-2 and TRBJ1-5; maybe TRBD1 (5 bases). The ends were cut back, 5 bases at V and 3 bases at J, with 14 bases in the middle. The CDR3 runs to 15 residues. Germline loops: CDR1 SGHTA, CDR2 FQGNSA. As DNA, the CDR3 is TGTGCCAGCAGCCCTGACAGCGCGATCAATCAGCCCCAGCATTTT. Its protein is CASSPDSAINQPQHF.

This clonotype was picked up many times. The V call is TRBV24-1, the J call TRBJ2-1, with D unresolved. Germline loops: CDR1 KGHDR, CDR2 SFDVKD. This CDR3 is built from 16 residues. V was shortened by 0 bases and J by 0 bases, with 8 bases between the two germline ends. The CDR3 is CATSDLNPSSYNEQFF. CDR3 in DNA: TGTGCCACCAGTGATTTGAATCCGAGCTCCTACAATGAGCAGTTCTTC.

V is TRBV3-1 and J is TRBJ1-2; D ambiguous. Germline CDR1 is LGHDT and CDR2 is YNNKEL (reference sequence). The CDR3 totals 15 residues. Trimming stripped 0 bases from V and 5 bases from J, with 13 bases between. The CDR3 reads CASSQDGGNYYGYTF. In nucleotides, the CDR3 is TGTGCCAGCAGCCAAGATGGTGGGAACTATTATGGCTACACCTTC.

There are many counts of this clonotype. This chain links TRBV6-1 with TRBJ2-7; 9 nucleotides align to TRBD1. The CDR3 consists of 15 residues. Germline CDR1 reads MNHNS; CDR2 reads SASEGT. The V gene end was trimmed by 4 bases and the J gene end by 3 bases; junction bases not matched to a gene: 7. CDR3: CASSADRGPNYEQYF. The CDR3 bases are TGTGCCAGCAGTGCGGACAGGGGCCCAAACTACGAGCAGTACTTC.

This rearrangement joins TRBV2 to TRBJ2-7; 14 positions agree with TRBD2. With V trimmed by 1 base and J by 12 bases, 5 bases remained unmatched. CDR1 is SNHLY, CDR2 FYNNEI, per germline. This CDR3 contains 14 residues. The CDR3 nucleotides are TGTGCCAGCAGTGAAGGGACTAGCGGGGGGAAGGCGTACTTC. This gives the protein CASSEGTSGGKAYF.

The V gene is TRBV6-5, the J gene TRBJ2-7, with TRBD2 identical over 12 bases. Germline values: CDR1 MNHEY, CDR2 SVGAGI. The CDR3 runs 16 residues. The V and J ends lost 5 bases and 3 bases, in that order; junction bases with no gene match: 8. CDR3 sequence reads: CASSDPTSGRLYEQYF. In DNA, the CDR3 is TGTGCCAGCAGTGACCCGACTAGCGGGAGACTCTACGAGCAGTACTTC.

The gene calls are TRBV5-1 and TRBJ2-1; TRBD1 aligns across 11 bases. This CDR3 comprises 15 residues. V shed 3 bases, J shed 6 bases, and the junction held 5 bases outside the gene matches. The germline CDR1 and CDR2 sequences are SGHRS and YFSETQ. The CDR3 DNA sequence: TGCGCCAGCAGCTCGGAGGGACAGGGGGGCAATGAGCAGTTCTTC. Translating gives CASSSEGQGGNEQFF.

This chain joins TRBV5-1 and TRBJ1-1; D is unclear. The ends were cut back, 1 base at V and 8 bases at J, with 15 bases in the middle. The CDR3 is 14 residues long. Germline lookup yields CDR1 SGHRS and CDR2 YFSETQ. The CDR3 DNA is TGCGCCAGCAGCTTGTCATCGGCAGAACGAGAAGCTTTCTTT. This gives the protein CASSLSSAEREAFF.

With respect to this clonotype: At one end, the junction sequence differs from germline, possibly due to a read error. CDR3 residues: CASSLGRRREGPYGTDAQYF. In nucleotides, the CDR3 is TGCGCCAGCAGCTTAGGCCGGAGGCGGGAGGGCCCATATGGCACAGATGCGCAGTATTTT. This chain connects TRBV7-8 to TRBJ2-3, with 9 nucleotides matching TRBD2. CDR3 length equals 20 residues. Germline CDR1 SGHVS, CDR2 FQNEAQ.